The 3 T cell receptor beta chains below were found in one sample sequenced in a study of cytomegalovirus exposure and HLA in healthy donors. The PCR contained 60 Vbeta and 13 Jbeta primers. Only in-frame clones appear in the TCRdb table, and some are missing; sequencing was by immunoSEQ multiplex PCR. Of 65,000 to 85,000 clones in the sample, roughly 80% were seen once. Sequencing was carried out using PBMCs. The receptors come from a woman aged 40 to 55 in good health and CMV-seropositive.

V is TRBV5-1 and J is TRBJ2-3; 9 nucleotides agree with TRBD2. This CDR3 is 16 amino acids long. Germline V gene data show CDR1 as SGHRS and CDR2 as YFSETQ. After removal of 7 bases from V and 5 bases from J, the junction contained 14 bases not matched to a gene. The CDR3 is CASGTGAGGRGDTQYF. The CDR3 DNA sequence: TGCGCCAGCGGGACGGGAGCGGGGGGAAGAGGAGATACGCAGTATTTT.

DNA of the CDR3: TGTGCCAGCAGTTTACTGGGGACATTGGGCGAGCAGTACTTC. Its translation is CASSLLGTLGEQYF. The chain couples TRBV27 to TRBJ2-7, with a possible D match to TRBD1 (6 bases). CDR1 MNHEY and CDR2 SMNVEV come from the germline V gene (reference sequence). V was cut by 2 bases and J by 6 bases, with 14 bases left in between. This CDR3 comprises 14 residues.

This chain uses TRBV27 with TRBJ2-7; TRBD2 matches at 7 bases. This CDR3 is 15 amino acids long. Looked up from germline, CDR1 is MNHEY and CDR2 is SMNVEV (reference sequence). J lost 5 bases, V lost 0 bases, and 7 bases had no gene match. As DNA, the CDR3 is TGTGCCAGCAGTTTATCGTCGGGGGGTGGCAACGAGCAGTACTTC. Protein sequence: CASSLSSGGGNEQYF.